Listed below are T cell receptor beta chains from one sample, sequenced in a study of T cell changes during pregnancy in multiple sclerosis. Sequenced by immunoSEQ multiplex PCR; TCRdb stores in-frame clones only, minus some. The data contain fewer than 90,000 clones, 94% of them singletons. Sequencing used peripheral blood, obtained in the third trimester of pregnancy. The receptors come from a female donor with multiple sclerosis, enrolled in a pregnancy study. Both conserved end residues are part of each CDR3. The order of the fields is clone size, J gene, V gene, D gene, CDR3 DNA, CDR3 protein. The D gene is left open where the match is weak. Clone size is given for some rows only: seen once, a few or many times, or a class if the clone is expanded.

>-|TRBJ2-7|TRBV27|-
TGTGCCAGCAGCCCGTTCAGGCGTTGGAATGGCTACGAGCAGTACTTC
CASSPFRRWNGYEQYF
>-|TRBJ2-4|TRBV2|TRBD2
TGTGCCAGCAGGGCGGGGACTAGCAGAACCATAGCCAAAAACATTCAGTACTTC
CASRAGTSRTIAKNIQYF
>-|TRBJ2-7|TRBV19|-
TGTGCCACCAAAAAGGGGTCTAGATCCTACGAGCAGTACTTC
CATKKGSRSYEQYF
>-|TRBJ1-2|TRBV7-9|-
TGTGCATTACGAAACAGGGACGGCTACACCTTC
CALRNRDGYTF
>-|TRBJ2-7|TRBV2|TRBD1
TGTGCCTGCTCGGACAGGGGGCGCTTCAGTCAGCAGTACTTC
CACSDRGRFSQQYF
>once|TRBJ2-7|TRBV7-9|-
TGTGCCAGCAGCCCAGCGACAGCTAGCTACGAGCAGTACTTC
CASSPATASYEQYF
>-|TRBJ2-1|TRBV27|TRBD1
TGTGCCAGCAGTTTAGACAGGGGGCCCCACAATGAGCAGTTCTTC
CASSLDRGPHNEQFF
>-|TRBJ2-2|TRBV7-6|TRBD2
TGTGCCAGCAGCGCCTCCGGGACTAGCGCAGTCGGGGAGCTGTTTTTT
CASSASGTSAVGELFF
>-|TRBJ1-1|TRBV2|TRBD1
TGTGCCAGCAGTGAGACAGGGTGGAACACTGAAGCTTTCTTT
CASSETGWNTEAFF
>-|TRBJ2-5|TRBV4-3|TRBD2
TGCGCCAGCAGCCCCGACCTAGCGGGAGGCGAAGAGACCCAGTACTTC
CASSPDLAGGEETQYF
>-|TRBJ1-1|TRBV19|-
TGTGCCAGTAGGTTGGGGGGAATCACTGAAGCTTTCTTT
CASRLGGITEAFF
>-|TRBJ2-7|TRBV13|TRBD1
TGTGCCAGCAGCCTCGGACAGGGGGCGGCCGAGCAGTACTTC
CASSLGQGAAEQYF
>-|TRBJ2-3|TRBV5-1|TRBD2
TGCGCCAGCAGCTCAGGACTAGCGGGGAGGTCAGATACGCAGTATTTT
CASSSGLAGRSDTQYF
>-|TRBJ2-3|TRBV18|TRBD2
TGTGCCAGCTCACGGACTAGCGGGACCACAGATACGCAGTATTTT
CASSRTSGTTDTQYF
>-|TRBJ2-2|TRBV19|TRBD2
TGTGCCAGTAGTATAGTAAGGACTAGCGGGAGTGGAGGGGAGCTGTTTTTT
CASSIVRTSGSGGELFF
>-|TRBJ2-3|TRBV11-3|TRBD2
TGTGCCAGCAGCCCGCAGGGGACTAGCAGTACAGATACGCAGTATTTT
CASSPQGTSSTDTQYF
>few|TRBJ1-5|TRBV4-1|-
TGCGCCAGCAGCCAAGCAGATTATAGCAATCAGCCCCAGCATTTT
CASSQADYSNQPQHF
>-|TRBJ1-4|TRBV15|-
TGTGCCACCAGCAAAGGGGCAGGGTTGGTGGAACTGTTTTTT
CATSKGAGLVELFF
>-|TRBJ1-1|TRBV28|TRBD1
TGTGCCAGCAGTTACAGGGGGCCCACTGAAGCTTTCTTT
CASSYRGPTEAFF
>-|TRBJ2-1|TRBV27|-
TGTGCCAGCGCTCTCGGACAGACCTTTAACAATGAGCAGTTCTTC
CASALGQTFNNEQFF
>once|TRBJ1-5|TRBV7-3|TRBD1
TGTGCCAGCAGCCCAACACACCTTGAAGAGGACAGGGGAACCAGCAATCAGCCCCAGCATTTT
CASSPTHLEEDRGTSNQPQHF
>-|TRBJ2-1|TRBV27|-
TGTGCCAGCAGCCTGTCGGGGAGCTCCTACAATGAGCAGTTCTTC
CASSLSGSSYNEQFF
>-|TRBJ2-7|TRBV28|-
TGTGCCACCTACACCAAAAGCGGCTACGAGCAGTACTTC
CATYTKSGYEQYF
>once|TRBJ1-5|TRBV27|TRBD1
TGTGCCAGCAAATTCGAGGGGGCGAGCAATCAGCCCCAGCATTTT
CASKFEGASNQPQHF
>-|TRBJ2-1|TRBV7-8|-
TGTGCCAGCAGCTTACTGCGTACCTACAATGAGCAGTTCTTC
CASSLLRTYNEQFF
>once|TRBJ2-7|TRBV5-1|-
TGCGCCAGCAGCTCCACAGGGATGAGCGAGCAGTACTTC
CASSSTGMSEQYF
>-|TRBJ1-1|TRBV2|TRBD1
TGTGCCAGCAGCTTACAGGGGTACACTGAAGCTTTCTTT
CASSLQGYTEAFF
>-|TRBJ2-7|TRBV6-1|TRBD2
TGTGCCAGCAGTGCTAGCGGACTCTCCTACGAGCAGTACTTC
CASSASGLSYEQYF
>-|TRBJ2-7|TRBV9|TRBD1
TGTGCCAGCAGCAGGACAGGTGTGGCGTACGAGCAGTACTTC
CASSRTGVAYEQYF
>-|TRBJ2-7|TRBV7-2|-
TGTGCCAGCAGCTTATCTGAAGACTATAGCGGGCAGTACTTC
CASSLSEDYSGQYF
>-|TRBJ1-2|TRBV27|-
TGTGCCAGCAGGCCGACTTTGCTTGACGATGGCTACACCTTC
CASRPTLLDDGYTF
>-|TRBJ1-2|TRBV13|-
TGTGCCAGCAGCCTGCTACTCGACCCCGGACTTGGCTACACCTTC
CASSLLLDPGLGYTF
>-|TRBJ1-2|TRBV4-1|-
TGCGCCAGCAGTCCCGACGGAGGCAGCAGTGTTAAACCTTATGGCTACACCTTC
CASSPDGGSSVKPYGYTF
>-|TRBJ2-7|TRBV4-1|-
TGCGCCAGCAGCCAAGTCGGTCTTTTCGGGTACGAGCAGTACTTC
CASSQVGLFGYEQYF
>-|TRBJ2-3|TRBV20-1|-
TGCAGTGCTAGTACGGTGGATACGCAGTATTTT
CSASTVDTQYF
>-|TRBJ2-5|TRBV18|-
TGTGCCAGCTCCCCCGACACGCAATACCAAGAGACCCAGTACTTC
CASSPDTQYQETQYF
>-|TRBJ2-7|TRBV5-4|TRBD2
TGTGCCAGCAGCTTGGGACTAGCGGGAGGCTCCTCCTACGAGCAGTACTTC
CASSLGLAGGSSYEQYF
>-|TRBJ1-1|TRBV9|-
TGTGCCAGCAGCCCCCGACAGACCACCCTGAACACTGAAGCTTTCTTT
CASSPRQTTLNTEAFF
>-|TRBJ2-2|TRBV5-1|TRBD2
TGCGCCAGCAGCCCCGGGGGGGGGCTATTTGAGCTGTTTTTT
CASSPGGGLFELFF
>-|TRBJ2-7|TRBV2|TRBD2
TGTGCCAGCAGTGTAATTAGCGGGAGATGGTCCTACGAGCAGTACTTC
CASSVISGRWSYEQYF
>-|TRBJ2-7|TRBV21-1|-
TGTGCCAGCAGCAAAGTAACAGTTACAGGGTCCTACGAGCAGTACTTC
CASSKVTVTGSYEQYF
>-|TRBJ2-1|TRBV11-2|-
TGTGCCAGCAGCCCCCTCCGGGGGACCGGCTACAATGAGCAGTTCTTC
CASSPLRGTGYNEQFF
>-|TRBJ2-5|TRBV27|TRBD2
TGTGCCAGCAGTTCCTATAGCGGGAGGGCCCCCGGGACCCAGTACTTC
CASSSYSGRAPGTQYF
>-|TRBJ1-1|TRBV5-1|TRBD1
TGCGCCAGCAGCTTACAGGGGGCGGGCACTGAAGCTTTCTTT
CASSLQGAGTEAFF
>-|TRBJ2-2|TRBV29-1|TRBD1
TGCAGCGGGGGACAGGCGAGCGGGGAGCTGTTTTTT
CSGGQASGELFF
>-|TRBJ1-2|TRBV7-9|-
TGTGCCAGCAGCCTACACAGTGACTATGGCTACACCTTC
CASSLHSDYGYTF
>-|TRBJ2-2|TRBV18|TRBD2
TGTGCCAGCTCACCCGGGACTACATCAAACGGGGAGCTGTTTTTT
CASSPGTTSNGELFF
>-|TRBJ1-1|TRBV29-1|-
TGCAGCGCCGGAGACTGGAACACTGAAGCTTTCTTT
CSAGDWNTEAFF
>-|TRBJ2-7|TRBV10-1|TRBD1
TGCGCCAGCAGTGATGTGGTTACAGGGGCGACCTACGAGCAGTACTTC
CASSDVVTGATYEQYF
>few|TRBJ1-1|TRBV30|-
TGTGCCTGGAGTTTTGGACTCCAGAACACTGAAGCTTTCTTT
CAWSFGLQNTEAFF
>-|TRBJ2-7|TRBV27|-
TGTGCCAGCAGTTTCTCGGGAGCTAGGTACGAGCAGTACTTC
CASSFSGARYEQYF
>-|TRBJ2-7|TRBV12-5|TRBD1
TGTGCTAGTGGTTTGGTAGGCGGGACAGGACCCTACGAGCAGTACTTC
CASGLVGGTGPYEQYF
>-|TRBJ2-7|TRBV27|TRBD1
TGTGCCAGCAGTCCAAGGACAGGAACCGAGCTCGAGCAGTACTTC
CASSPRTGTELEQYF